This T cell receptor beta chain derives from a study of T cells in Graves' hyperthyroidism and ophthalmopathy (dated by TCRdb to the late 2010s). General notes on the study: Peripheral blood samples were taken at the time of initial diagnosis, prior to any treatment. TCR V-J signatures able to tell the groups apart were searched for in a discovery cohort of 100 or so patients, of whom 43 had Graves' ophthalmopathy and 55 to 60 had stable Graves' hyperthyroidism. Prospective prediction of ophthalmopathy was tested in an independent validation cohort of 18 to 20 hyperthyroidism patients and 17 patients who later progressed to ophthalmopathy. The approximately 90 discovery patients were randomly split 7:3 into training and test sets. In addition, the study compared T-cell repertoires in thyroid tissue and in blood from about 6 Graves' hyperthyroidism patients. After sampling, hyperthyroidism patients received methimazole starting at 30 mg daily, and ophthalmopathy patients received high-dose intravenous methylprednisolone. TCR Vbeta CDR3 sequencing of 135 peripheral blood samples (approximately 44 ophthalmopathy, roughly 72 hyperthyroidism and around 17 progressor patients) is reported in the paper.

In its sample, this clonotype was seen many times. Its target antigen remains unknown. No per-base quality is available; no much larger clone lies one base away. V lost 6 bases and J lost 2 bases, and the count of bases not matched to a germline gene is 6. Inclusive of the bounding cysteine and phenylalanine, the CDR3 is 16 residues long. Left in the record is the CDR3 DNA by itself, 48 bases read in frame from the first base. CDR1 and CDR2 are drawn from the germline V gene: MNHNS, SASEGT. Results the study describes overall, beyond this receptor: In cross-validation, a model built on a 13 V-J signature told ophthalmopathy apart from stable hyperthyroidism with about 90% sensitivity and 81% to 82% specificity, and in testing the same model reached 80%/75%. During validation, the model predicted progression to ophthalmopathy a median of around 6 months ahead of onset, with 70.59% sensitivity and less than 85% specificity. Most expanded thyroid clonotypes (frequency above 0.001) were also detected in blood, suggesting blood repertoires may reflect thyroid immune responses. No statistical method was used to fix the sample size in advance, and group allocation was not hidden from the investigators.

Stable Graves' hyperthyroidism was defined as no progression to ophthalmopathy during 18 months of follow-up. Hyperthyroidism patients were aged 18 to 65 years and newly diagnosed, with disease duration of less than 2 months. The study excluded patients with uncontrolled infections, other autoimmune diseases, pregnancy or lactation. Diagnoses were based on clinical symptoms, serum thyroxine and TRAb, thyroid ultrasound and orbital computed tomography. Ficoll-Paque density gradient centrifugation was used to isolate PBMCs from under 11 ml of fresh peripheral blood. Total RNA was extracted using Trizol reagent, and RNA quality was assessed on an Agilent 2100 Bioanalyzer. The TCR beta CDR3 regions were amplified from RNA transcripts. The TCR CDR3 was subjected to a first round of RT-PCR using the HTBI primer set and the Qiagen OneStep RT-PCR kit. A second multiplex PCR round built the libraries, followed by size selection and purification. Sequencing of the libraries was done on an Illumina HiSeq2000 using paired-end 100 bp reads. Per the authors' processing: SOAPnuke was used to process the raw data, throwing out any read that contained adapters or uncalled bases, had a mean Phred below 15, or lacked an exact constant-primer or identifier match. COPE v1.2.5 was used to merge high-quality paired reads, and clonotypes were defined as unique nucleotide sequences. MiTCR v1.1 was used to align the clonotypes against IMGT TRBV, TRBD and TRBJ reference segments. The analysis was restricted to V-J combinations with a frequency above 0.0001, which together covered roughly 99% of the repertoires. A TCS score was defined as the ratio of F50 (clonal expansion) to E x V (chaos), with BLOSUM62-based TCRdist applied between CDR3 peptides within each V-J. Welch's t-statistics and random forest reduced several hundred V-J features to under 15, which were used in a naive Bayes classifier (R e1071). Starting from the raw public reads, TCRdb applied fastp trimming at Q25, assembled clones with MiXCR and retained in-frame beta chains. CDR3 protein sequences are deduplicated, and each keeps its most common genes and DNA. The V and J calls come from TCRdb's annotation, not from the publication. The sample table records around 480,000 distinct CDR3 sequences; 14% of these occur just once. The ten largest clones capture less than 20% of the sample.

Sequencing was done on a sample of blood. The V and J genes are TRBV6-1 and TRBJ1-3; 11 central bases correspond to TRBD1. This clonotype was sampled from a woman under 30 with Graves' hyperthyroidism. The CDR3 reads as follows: CASRRTDRGPGNTIYF. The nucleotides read TGTGCCAGCAGACGTACGGACAGGGGGCCTGGAAACACCATATATTTT.